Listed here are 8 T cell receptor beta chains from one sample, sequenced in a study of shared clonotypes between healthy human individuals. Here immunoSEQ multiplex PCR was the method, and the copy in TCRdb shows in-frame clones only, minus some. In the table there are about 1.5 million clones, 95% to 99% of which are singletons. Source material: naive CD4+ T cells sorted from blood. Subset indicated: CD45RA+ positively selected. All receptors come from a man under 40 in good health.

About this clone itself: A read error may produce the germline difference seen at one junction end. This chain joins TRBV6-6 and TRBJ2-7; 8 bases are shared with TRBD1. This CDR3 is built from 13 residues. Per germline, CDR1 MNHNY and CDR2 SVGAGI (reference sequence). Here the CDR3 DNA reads TGTGCCAGCAGCGATAGAGGGACAGGAATCCTTAACTTC. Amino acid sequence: CASSDRGTGILNF.

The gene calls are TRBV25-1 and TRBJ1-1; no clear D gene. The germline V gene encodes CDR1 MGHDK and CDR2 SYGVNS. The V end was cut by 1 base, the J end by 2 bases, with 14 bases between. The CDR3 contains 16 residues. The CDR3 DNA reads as TGTGCCAGCAGTGAATCTCGGGGTGGCAGCAACACTGAAGCTTTCTTT. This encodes CASSESRGGSNTEAFF.

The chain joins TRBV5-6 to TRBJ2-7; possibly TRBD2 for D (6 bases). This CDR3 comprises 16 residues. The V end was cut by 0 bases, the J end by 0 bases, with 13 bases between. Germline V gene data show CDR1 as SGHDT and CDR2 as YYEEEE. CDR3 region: CASSLVGLADSYEQYF. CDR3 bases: TGTGCCAGCAGCTTGGTCGGTTTAGCGGACTCCTACGAGCAGTACTTC.

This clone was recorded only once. The CDR3, as DNA: TGTGCCAGCAGCTATCGCAGGGGACCTTACAATGAGCAGTTCTTC. It is translated as CASSYRRGPYNEQFF. The V gene is TRBV7-9, the J gene TRBJ2-1; a weak D match, TRBD1 (6 bases). The germline V and J ends were trimmed by 4 bases and 4 bases, with 14 bases remaining between them. This CDR3 has 15 amino acids. The germline CDR1 and CDR2 sequences are SEHNR and FQNEAQ (reference sequence).

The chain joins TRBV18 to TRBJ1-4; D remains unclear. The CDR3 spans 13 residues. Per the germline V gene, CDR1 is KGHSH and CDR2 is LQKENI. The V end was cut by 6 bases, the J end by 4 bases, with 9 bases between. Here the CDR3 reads CASSLGLNEKLFF. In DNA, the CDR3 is TGTGCCAGCTCCCTCGGCCTTAATGAAAAACTGTTTTTT.

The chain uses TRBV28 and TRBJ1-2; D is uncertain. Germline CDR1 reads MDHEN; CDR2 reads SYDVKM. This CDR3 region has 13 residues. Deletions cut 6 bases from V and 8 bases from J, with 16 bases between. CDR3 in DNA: TGTGCCAGCAGGGCTAGCGTAATGAGGGGCTACACCTTC. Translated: CASRASVMRGYTF.

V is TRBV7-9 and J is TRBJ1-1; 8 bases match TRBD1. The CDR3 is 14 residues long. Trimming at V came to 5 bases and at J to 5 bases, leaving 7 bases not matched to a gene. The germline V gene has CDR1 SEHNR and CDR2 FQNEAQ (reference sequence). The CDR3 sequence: CASSPGQGRTEAFF. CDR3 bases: TGTGCCAGCAGCCCCGGACAGGGAAGAACTGAAGCTTTCTTT.

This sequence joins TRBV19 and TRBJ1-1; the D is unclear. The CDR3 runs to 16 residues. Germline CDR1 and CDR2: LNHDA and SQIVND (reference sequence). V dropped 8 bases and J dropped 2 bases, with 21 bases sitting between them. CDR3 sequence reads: CASALPPGGPNTEAFF. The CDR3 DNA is TGTGCCAGTGCCCTCCCACCGGGAGGCCCTAACACTGAAGCTTTCTTT.